This T cell receptor beta chain was sequenced in a study of T cells in women clearing cervical HPV infection. Whole-study context: Case blood was drawn when the lesion was first found; control blood after infection became undetectable. General study findings and limits: CIN3+ cases had significantly higher TCR richness than controls; evenness did not differ.

As concerns this clone: The antigen remains undetermined. The CDR3 is cut off 3 residues early in the read; its end comes from the germline J gene.

Sequencing was performed with immunoSEQ multiplex PCR; in TCRdb, only in-frame clones are kept and a portion is missing. The specimen's table records about 24,000 clones. CDR3 size: 13 residues. Germline V gene data show CDR1 as SNHLY and CDR2 as FYNNEI. Trimming removed 10 bases from V and 5 bases from J; junction bases left unmatched: 7. This receptor was taken from a woman aged 18 to 69 with a cervical HPV16 infection that either progressed to CIN3+ or cleared (not recorded which). The V call is TRBV2, the J call TRBJ1-4; 7 bases are a match to TRBD1. The specimen sequenced was blood buffy coat. CDR3 residues: CATSGQQNEKLFF. The DNA read from the CDR3 is TGTGCCACCTCGGGACAGCAAAATGAAAAA.